This TCR beta chain emerged from a study of PD-L1 blockade in urothelial cancer. The overall study: Prior exposure to chemotherapy in patients amounted to 0 to 3 regimens received.

TCRdb's copy holds only in-frame clones and misses some; the assay was immunoSEQ multiplex PCR. The sample consists of 50,000 or so clones, approximately 84% of them appearing once. Time point described: peripheral blood 6 weeks after treatment start. In this sample, this clone turned up once. V was pared by 3 bases and J by 7 bases, with 12 bases of the junction left unmatched. The CDR3 consists of 16 residues. Per germline, CDR1 SGHTA and CDR2 FQGTGA. This receptor was identified in a man between 60 and 70 years old with urothelial cancer. The chain combines TRBV7-3 with TRBJ1-5; 7 positions match TRBD1. The input for sequencing was PBMCs, taken around atezolizumab (anti-PD-L1) treatment. In nucleotides, the CDR3 is TGTGCCAGCAGCTTTTCATTTGACAGGGCTTTCCAGCCCCAGCATTTT. This sequence encodes CASSFSFDRAFQPQHF.